This T cell receptor (beta chain) was profiled in a study of T cell responses to AZD1222 COVID-19 vaccine. Study observations and caveats: Unmutated variant regions reportedly attract nearly half of all spike-specific TCRs.

The V end was cut by 0 bases, the J end by 7 bases, with 12 bases between. The germline CDR1 and CDR2 sequences are MGHRA and YSYEKL. The length of the CDR3 is 14 residues. Profiling relied on immunoSEQ multiplex PCR, and the TCRdb table lists in-frame clones only, not all of them. The table shows about 120,000 clones, with more than 80% occurring only once. As concerns this clone: Its specificity is not known.

This receptor was identified in an adult in good health. The starting material was peripheral blood, obtained on day 0 of AZD1222 vaccination. The V call is TRBV4-1, the J call TRBJ1-2, with a possible D match to TRBD1 (6 bases). The CDR3 here is CASSQDWGLGGYTF. CDR3 sequence (DNA): TGCGCCAGCAGCCAAGATTGGGGGCTCGGTGGCTACACCTTC.